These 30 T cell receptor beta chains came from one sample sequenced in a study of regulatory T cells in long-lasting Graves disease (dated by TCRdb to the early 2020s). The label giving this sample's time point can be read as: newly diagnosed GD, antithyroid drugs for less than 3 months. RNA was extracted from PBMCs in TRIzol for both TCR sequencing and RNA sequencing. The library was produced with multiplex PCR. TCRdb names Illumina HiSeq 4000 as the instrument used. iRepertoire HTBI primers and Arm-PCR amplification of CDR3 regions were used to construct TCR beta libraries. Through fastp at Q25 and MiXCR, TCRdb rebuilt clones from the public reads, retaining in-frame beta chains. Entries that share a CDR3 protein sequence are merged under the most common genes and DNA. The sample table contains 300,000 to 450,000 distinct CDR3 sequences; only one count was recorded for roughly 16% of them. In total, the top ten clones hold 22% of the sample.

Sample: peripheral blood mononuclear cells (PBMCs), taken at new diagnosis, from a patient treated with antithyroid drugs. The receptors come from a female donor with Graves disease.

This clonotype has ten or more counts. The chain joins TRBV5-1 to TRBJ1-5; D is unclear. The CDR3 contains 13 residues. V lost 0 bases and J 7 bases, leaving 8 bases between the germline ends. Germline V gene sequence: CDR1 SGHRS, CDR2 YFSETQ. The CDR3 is CASSLGAGQPQHF. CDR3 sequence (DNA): TGCGCCAGCAGCTTGGGGGCAGGCCAGCCCCAGCATTTT.

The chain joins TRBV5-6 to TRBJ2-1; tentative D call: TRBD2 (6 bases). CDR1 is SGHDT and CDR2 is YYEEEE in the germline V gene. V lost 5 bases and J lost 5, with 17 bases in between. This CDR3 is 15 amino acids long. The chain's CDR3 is CASSLTFSGDNEQFF. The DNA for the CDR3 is TGTGCCAGCAGTCTGACATTTTCGGGGGACAATGAGCAGTTCTTC.

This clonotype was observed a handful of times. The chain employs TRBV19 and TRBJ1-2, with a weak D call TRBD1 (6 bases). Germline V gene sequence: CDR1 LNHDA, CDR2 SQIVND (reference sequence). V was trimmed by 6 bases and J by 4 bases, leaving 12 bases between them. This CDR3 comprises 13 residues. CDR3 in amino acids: CASSSDRSYGYTF. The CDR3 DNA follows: TGTGCCAGTAGCAGTGACAGGTCCTATGGCTACACCTTC.

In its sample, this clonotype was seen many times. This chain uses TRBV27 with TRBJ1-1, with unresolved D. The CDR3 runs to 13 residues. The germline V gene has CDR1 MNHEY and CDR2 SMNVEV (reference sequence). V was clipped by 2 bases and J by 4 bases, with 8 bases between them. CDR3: CASSLVGVTEAFF. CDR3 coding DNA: TGTGCCAGCAGTTTAGTTGGTGTCACTGAAGCTTTCTTT.

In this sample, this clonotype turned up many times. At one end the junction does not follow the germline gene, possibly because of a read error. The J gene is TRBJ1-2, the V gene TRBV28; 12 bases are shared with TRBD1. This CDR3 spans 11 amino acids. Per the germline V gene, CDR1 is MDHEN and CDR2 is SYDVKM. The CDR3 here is CASSPGTGGSF. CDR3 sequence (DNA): TGTGCCAGCAGTCCCGGGACAGGGGGCTCCTTC.

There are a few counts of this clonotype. The CDR3 coding sequence is TGCAGCGTTGCGACTAGCGGGAGATCTGATGAGCAGTTCTTC. Protein sequence: CSVATSGRSDEQFF. J is TRBJ2-1 and V is TRBV29-1, with 12 positions matching TRBD2. The CDR3 runs to 14 residues. V lost 4 bases and J lost 8; bases outside the gene matches: 6. Per the germline V gene, CDR1 is SQVTM and CDR2 is ANQGSEA.

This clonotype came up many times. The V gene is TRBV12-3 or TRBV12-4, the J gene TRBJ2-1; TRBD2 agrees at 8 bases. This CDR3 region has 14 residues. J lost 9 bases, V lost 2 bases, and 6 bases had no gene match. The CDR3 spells CASSLPGRGSEQFF. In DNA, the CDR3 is TGTGCCAGCAGTTTACCCGGGAGGGGGAGTGAGCAGTTCTTC.

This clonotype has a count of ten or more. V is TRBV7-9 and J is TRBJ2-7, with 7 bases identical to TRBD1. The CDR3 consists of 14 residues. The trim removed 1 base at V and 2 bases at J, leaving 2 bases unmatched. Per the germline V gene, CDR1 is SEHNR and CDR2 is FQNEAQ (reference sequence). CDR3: CASSLVQGAYEQYF. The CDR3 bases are TGTGCCAGCAGCTTAGTCCAGGGGGCCTACGAGCAGTACTTC.

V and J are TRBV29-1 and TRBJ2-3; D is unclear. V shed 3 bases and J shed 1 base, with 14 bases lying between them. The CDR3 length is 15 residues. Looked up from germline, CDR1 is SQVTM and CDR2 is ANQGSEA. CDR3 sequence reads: CSVEWLDKGTDTQYF. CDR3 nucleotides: TGCAGCGTTGAGTGGCTAGACAAGGGCACAGATACGCAGTATTTT.

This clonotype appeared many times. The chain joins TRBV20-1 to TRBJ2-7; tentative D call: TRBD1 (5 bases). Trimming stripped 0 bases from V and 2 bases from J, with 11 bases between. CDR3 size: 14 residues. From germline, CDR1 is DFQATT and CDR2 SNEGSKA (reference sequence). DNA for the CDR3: TGCAGTGCTAGAGAGGCAGGGATTACCTACGAGCAGTACTTC. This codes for CSAREAGITYEQYF.

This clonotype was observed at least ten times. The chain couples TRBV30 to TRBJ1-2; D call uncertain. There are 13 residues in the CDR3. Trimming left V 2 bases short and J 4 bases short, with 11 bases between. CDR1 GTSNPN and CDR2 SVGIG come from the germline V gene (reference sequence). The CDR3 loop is CAWSPSSPYGYTF. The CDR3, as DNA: TGTGCCTGGAGTCCCTCCAGTCCCTATGGCTACACCTTC.

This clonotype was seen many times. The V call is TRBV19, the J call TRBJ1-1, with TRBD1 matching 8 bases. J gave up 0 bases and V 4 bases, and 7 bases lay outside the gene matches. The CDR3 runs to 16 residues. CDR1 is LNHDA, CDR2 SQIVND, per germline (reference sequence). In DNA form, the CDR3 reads TGTGCCAGTAGTACTCTCACAGGGGGAGTGAACACTGAAGCTTTCTTT. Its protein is CASSTLTGGVNTEAFF.

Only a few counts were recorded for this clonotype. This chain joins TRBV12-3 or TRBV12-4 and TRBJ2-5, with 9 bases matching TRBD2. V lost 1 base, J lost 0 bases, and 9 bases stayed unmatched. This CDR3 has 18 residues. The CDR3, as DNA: TGTGCCAGCAGTTTAGTAGCGGGAGTCCCTTTGTACCAAGAGACCCAGTACTTC. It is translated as CASSLVAGVPLYQETQYF.

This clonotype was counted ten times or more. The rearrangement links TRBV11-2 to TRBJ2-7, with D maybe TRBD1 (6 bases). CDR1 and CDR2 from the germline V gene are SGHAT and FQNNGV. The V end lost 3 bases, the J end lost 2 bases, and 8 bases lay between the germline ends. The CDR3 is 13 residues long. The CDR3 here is CASSFDRTYEQYF. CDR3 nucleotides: TGTGCCAGCAGCTTCGACAGGACCTACGAGCAGTACTTC.

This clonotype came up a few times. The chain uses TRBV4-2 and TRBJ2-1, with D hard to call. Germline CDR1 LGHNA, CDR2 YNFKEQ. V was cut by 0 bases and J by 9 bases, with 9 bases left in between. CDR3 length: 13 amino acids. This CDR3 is CASSQDINFEQFF. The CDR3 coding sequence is TGTGCCAGCAGCCAAGATATTAACTTTGAGCAGTTCTTC.

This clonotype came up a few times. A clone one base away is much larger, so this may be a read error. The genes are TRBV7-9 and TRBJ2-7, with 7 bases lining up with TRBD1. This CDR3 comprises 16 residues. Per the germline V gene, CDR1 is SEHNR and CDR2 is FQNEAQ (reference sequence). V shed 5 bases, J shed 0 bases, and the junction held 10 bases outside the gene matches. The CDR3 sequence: CASSSNRGVDSYEQYF. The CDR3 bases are TGTGCCAGCAGCAGCAACAGGGGAGTGGACTCCTACGAGCAGTACTTC.

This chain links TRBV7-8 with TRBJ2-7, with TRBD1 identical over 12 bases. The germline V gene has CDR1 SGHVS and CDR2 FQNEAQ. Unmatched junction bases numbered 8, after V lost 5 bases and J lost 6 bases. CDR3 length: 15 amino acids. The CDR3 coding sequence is TGTGCCAGCAGCACGGGACAGGGGGCGGCCCGCGAGCAGTACTTC. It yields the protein CASSTGQGAAREQYF.

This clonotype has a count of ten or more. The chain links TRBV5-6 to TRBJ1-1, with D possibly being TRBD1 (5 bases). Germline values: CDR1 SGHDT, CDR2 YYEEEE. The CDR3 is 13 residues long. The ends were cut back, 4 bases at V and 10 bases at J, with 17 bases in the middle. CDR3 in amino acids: CASSQTGHLGAFF. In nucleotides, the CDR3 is TGTGCCAGCAGCCAAACAGGACACTTAGGAGCTTTCTTT. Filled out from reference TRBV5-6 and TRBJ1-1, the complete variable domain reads DAGVTQSPTHLIKTRGQQVTLRCSPKSGHDTVSWYQQALGQGPQFIFQYYEEEERQRGNFPDRFSGHQFPNYSSELNVNALLLGDSALYLCASSQTGHLGAFFGQGTRLTVV.

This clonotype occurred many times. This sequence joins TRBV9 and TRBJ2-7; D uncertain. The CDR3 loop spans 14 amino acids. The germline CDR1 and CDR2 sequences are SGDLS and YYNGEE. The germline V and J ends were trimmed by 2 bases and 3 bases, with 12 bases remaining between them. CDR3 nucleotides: TGTGCCAGCAGCGTGGCAGGTCAAAGCTACGAGCAGTACTTC. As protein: CASSVAGQSYEQYF.

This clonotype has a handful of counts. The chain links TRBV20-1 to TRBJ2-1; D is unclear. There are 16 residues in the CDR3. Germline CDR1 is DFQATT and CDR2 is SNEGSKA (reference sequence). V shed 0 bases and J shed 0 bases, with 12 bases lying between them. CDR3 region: CSAREGTQSSYNEQFF. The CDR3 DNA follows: TGCAGTGCTAGAGAGGGAACGCAGAGCTCCTACAATGAGCAGTTCTTC.

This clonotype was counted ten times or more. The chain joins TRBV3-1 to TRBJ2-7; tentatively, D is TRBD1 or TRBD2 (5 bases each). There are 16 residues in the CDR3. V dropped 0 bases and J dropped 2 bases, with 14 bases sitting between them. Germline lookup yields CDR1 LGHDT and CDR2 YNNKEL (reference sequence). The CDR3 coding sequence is TGTGCCAGCAGCCAAGATTTGGGGACGAATGCCTACGAGCAGTACTTC. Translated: CASSQDLGTNAYEQYF.

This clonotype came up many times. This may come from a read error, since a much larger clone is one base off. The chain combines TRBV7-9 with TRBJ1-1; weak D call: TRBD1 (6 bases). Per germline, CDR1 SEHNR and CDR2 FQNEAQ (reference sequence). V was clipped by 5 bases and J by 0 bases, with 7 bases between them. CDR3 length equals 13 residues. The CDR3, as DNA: TGTGCCAGCAGCACAGGGCTGAACACTGAAGCTTTCTTT. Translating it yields CASSTGLNTEAFF.

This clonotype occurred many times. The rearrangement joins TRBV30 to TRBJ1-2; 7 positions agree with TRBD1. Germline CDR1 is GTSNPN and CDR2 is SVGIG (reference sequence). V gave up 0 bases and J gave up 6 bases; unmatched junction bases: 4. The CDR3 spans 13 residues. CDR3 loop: CAWSVGQGDGYTF. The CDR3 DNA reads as TGTGCCTGGAGTGTAGGGCAGGGGGATGGCTACACCTTC.

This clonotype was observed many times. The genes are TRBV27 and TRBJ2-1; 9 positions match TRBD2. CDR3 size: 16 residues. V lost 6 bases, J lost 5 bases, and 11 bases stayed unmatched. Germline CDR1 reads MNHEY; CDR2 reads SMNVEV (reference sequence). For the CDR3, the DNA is TGTGCCAGCAGCGTAAACATAGCGGGAGCCGACAATGAGCAGTTCTTC. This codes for CASSVNIAGADNEQFF.

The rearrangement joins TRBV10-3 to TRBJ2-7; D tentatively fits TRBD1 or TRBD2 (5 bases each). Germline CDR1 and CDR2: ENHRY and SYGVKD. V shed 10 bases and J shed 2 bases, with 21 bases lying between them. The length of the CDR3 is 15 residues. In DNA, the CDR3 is TGTGCCACCTCAACCCCCCGGGACGGCACCTACGAGCAGTACTTC. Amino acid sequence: CATSTPRDGTYEQYF.

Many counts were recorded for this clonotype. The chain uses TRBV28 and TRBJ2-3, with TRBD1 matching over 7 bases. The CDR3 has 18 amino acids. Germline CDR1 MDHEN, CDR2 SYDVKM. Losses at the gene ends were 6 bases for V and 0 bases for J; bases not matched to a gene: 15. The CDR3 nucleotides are TGTGCCAGCAGCTCGACCATGGGACAGCCCCAGAGCACAGATACGCAGTATTTT. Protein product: CASSSTMGQPQSTDTQYF.

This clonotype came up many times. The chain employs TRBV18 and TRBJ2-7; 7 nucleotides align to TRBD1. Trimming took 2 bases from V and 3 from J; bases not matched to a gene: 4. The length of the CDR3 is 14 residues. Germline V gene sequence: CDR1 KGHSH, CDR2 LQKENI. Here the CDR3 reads CASSPGTDVYEQYF. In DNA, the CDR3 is TGTGCCAGCTCACCAGGGACAGATGTCTACGAGCAGTACTTC.

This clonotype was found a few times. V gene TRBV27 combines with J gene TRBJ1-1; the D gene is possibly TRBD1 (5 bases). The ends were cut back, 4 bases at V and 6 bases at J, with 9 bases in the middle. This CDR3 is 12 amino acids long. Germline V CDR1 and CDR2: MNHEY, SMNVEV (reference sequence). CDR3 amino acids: CASSSGSPEAFF. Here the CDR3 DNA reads TGTGCCAGCAGTTCAGGGTCCCCTGAAGCTTTCTTT.

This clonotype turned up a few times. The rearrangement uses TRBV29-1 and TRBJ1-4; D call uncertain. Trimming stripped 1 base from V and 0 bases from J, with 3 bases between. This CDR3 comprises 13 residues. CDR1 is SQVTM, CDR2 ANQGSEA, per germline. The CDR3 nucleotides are TGCAGCGTTGAAGGGGCAACTAATGAAAAACTGTTTTTT. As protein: CSVEGATNEKLFF.

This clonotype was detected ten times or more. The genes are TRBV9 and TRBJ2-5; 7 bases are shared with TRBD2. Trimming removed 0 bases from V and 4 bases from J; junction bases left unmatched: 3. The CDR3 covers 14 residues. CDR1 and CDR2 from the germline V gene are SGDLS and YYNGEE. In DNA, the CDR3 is TGTGCCAGCAGCGTAGCCGCGGGAGCAGAGACCCAGTACTTC. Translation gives CASSVAAGAETQYF.